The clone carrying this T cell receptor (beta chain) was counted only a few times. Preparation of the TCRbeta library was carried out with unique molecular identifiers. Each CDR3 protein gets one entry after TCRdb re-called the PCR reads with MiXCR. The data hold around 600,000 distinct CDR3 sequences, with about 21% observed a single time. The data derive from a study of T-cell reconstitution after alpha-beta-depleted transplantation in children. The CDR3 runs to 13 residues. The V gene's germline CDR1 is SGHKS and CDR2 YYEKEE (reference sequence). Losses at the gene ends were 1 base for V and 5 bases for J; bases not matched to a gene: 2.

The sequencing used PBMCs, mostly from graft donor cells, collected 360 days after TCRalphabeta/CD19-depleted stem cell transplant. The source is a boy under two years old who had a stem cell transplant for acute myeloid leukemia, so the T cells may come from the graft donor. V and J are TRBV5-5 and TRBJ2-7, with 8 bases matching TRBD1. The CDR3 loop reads CASSLQGAHEQYF. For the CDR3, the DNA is TGTGCCAGCAGCTTGCAGGGGGCCCACGAGCAGTACTTC.